What follows is one TCR beta chain and its context. What it recognizes is unknown. This sample was included in a study of cytomegalovirus exposure and HLA in healthy donors. Study summary: Caucasian-associated ancestry cluster membership applied to around 76% of over 350 genotyped donors. Study-level results: A later examination showed that TCR association rates differed by HLA locus, with DRB1 most and HLA-C fewest. Common viral pathogens seemed, in a later analysis, to connect with several of the most significant clusters. Reports showed the classifier diagnosing cytomegalovirus status with high specificity and sensitivity.

The PCR was carried out with 60 Vbeta primers and 13 Jbeta primers. Repertoires were generated with immunoSEQ multiplex PCR, while TCRdb's copy carries only in-frame clones and drops some. The table includes 70,000 to 95,000 clones, about two thirds detected once. CDR1 is MNHNS, CDR2 SASEGT, per germline. This CDR3 is 14 amino acids long. V was cut by 8 bases and J by 3 bases, with 16 bases left in between. The chain joins TRBV6-1 to TRBJ1-1; weak D call: TRBD1 (6 bases). The sequenced material came from PBMCs. This TCR came from a woman in her 30s in good health and CMV-seropositive. CDR3 nucleotides: TGTGCCAGCCACCCGTGGGCAGGGGACACTGAAGCTTTCTTT. It is translated as CASHPWAGDTEAFF.